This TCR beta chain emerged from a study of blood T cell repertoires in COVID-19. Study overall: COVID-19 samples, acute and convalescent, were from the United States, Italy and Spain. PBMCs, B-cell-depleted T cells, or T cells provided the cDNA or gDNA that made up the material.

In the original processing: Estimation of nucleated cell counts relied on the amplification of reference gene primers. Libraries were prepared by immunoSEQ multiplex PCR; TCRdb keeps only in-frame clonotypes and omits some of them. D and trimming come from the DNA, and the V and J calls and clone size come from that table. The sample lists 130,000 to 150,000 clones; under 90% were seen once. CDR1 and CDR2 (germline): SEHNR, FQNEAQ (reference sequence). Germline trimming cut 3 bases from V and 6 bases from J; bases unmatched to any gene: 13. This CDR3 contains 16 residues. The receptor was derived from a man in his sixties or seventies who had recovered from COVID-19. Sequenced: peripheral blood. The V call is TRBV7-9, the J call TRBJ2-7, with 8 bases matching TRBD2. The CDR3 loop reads CASSFAARAGAGEQYF. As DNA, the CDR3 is TGTGCCAGCAGCTTCGCCGCGAGAGCGGGAGCAGGCGAGCAGTACTTC.